This paragraph reports one T cell receptor (beta chain). Its specific antigen is unknown. Base quality data are lacking; no much larger clone is found one base away. The CDR3 numbers 15 residues from cysteine through phenylalanine. Only the CDR3 part of the read is kept: 45 bases, read in frame from the first base. The trim is 5 bases for V and 5 bases for J, with a gap of 18 bases between the germline ends. CDR1 and CDR2 (SGHTA, FQGTGA) derive from the germline V gene. Each donor gave one peripheral blood draw, averaging approximately 0.11 L, which was collected into heparinised tubes. A BD FACSAria II and a panel including CD45RO, CCR7, CD25, CD127, CD95 and CD27 were used to sort naive, central memory, regulatory and stem cell-like memory CD4+ T cells. All sorted populations exceeded 95% purity. PBMCs were isolated immediately by Lymphoprep density gradient centrifugation and stained directly without culture. Samples were stained and sorted in pairs, with one healthy donor and one patient per experiment, so that batch effects were minimized.

The entire amount of isolated RNA was reverse transcribed using the High Capacity cDNA Reverse Transcription Kit, so the sequenced TCRB transcripts were expressed ones. Naive, central memory and regulatory T cell samples underwent deep immunoSEQ sequencing, averaging roughly 3.5 million total reads per sample. After sorted cells were lysed in RLT buffer, RNA was extracted with DNase-treated RNeasy Micro or Mini kits, with the choice depending on cell number. To prevent cross-contamination, every cell subset was processed on its own, while patient and healthy donor samples were processed together. TCRB sequences were amplified from cDNA with the immunoSEQ multiplex PCR, producing 87-bp fragments spanning the CDR3 region. Sequencing of the amplicons was done on the Illumina HiSeq platform. On the authors' methods: PCR bias was corrected computationally using synthetic template baselines, and reads within Hamming distance 2 were collapsed, with unmergeable singletons discarded. Reads were aligned to IMGT to assign V, D and J genes, CDR3 length, and insertions or deletions at six rearrangement sites. Clonotype counts were normalized to sorted cell number within each subset before computing true diversity and Gini coefficients with the tcR R package. Repertoire sharing was quantified using the overlap coefficient calculated on TCRB nucleotide sequences. TCRdb re-hosts the immuneACCESS table, in-frame sequences only. Its copies lack some clones; in the studies checked, an unresolved V gene accounts for under half of them, and the cause for the rest is not known. D and trimming come from the DNA, and the V and J calls and clone size come from that table. A total of about 160,000 clones appear in this sample, 7.8% of them only once. The ten top clones hold more than 0.75% of the sample.

The sample comes from a study of beta chain features in type 1 diabetes (dated by TCRdb to 2016 to 2019). For the wider study: Patients and healthy donors did not differ in mean age, gender distribution, total cell number or subset yield. The study compared the TCRB repertoires of sorted circulating CD4+ T cell subsets in recently diagnosed type 1 diabetes patients with those in matched healthy donors. A total of about 110 million sorted cells were examined across all samples, and the number of cells per subset was strongly correlated with RNA yield. Regulatory and stem cell-like memory subsets were isolated from only 8 patients and 8 healthy donors, whereas naive and central memory subsets came from all 28 donors. Overall study results and their limits: Fewer insertions and more nucleotide deletions at VDJ recombination sites were observed in patients with type 1 diabetes, implying thymic rearrangement abnormalities. Naive, central memory and regulatory TCRB repertoires appeared to be more similar among patients than among healthy donors. Sequencing cDNA rather than genomic DNA could over-represent highly expressing activated cells, although activation and CD3 levels did not differ between groups. Type 1 diabetes patients showed a moderate but significant shortening of TCRB CDR3 length in all four CD4+ subsets. PCR may preferentially amplify shorter templates, but because patient and control samples were amplified and corrected together, any resulting skew would affect both groups equally. Because the HLA sub-analyses included only small numbers of individuals, any influence of HLA type on TCRB rearrangement was left unresolved.

The chain is assembled from TRBV7-3 and TRBJ2-5; the D gene is possibly TRBD2, with 5 bases matching. Sequencing was performed on central memory CD4+ T cells from blood. The TCR originated in a middle-aged woman with type 1 diabetes. The CDR3: CASSPGGSPAETQYF. The DNA sequence is as follows: TGTGCCAGCAGCCCCGGTGGGAGTCCAGCGGAGACCCAGTACTTC.